These 17 T cell receptor beta chains originate from one sample sequenced in a study of T cells after yellow fever vaccination. TCRdb re-called the 5' RACE reads with MiXCR, one entry per CDR3 protein. The table lists roughly 140,000 distinct CDR3 sequences, about 7.7% of them singletons. This specimen was CD4+ T cells sorted from PBMCs, taken 5 days after the yellow fever booster vaccination. The receptors were sampled from a young man who received the YFV17D yellow fever vaccine.

Concerning this clonotype itself: A much larger clone lies one base from this, so it may be a read error. The gene calls are TRBV14 and TRBJ2-7, with D tentatively TRBD2 (6 bases). This CDR3 comprises 13 residues. Germline assignment: CDR1 SGHDN and CDR2 FVKESK. V was clipped by 8 bases and J by 5 bases, with 16 bases between them. The DNA for the CDR3 is TGTGCCAGCGCGGGACCGGGAGCGCACGAGCAGTACTTC. This gives the protein CASAGPGAHEQYF.

This clonotype showed up many times. The CDR3 protein is CSVPGLAGYTF. CDR3 DNA sequence: TGCAGTGTTCCGGGACTAGCAGGCTACACCTTC. This rearrangement joins TRBV20-1 to TRBJ1-2, with TRBD1 as a possible D gene (5 bases). The ends were cut back, 7 bases at V and 8 bases at J, with 14 bases in the middle. CDR1 and CDR2 from the germline V gene are DFQATT and SNEGSKA (reference sequence). This CDR3 has 11 amino acids.

This clonotype has at least ten counts. The chain uses TRBV29-1 and TRBJ2-2; the D is unclear. The V gene's germline CDR1 is SQVTM and CDR2 ANQGSEA. This CDR3 region has 12 residues. Trimming shortened V by 1 base and J by 4 bases, and 4 bases separated the two germline ends. The CDR3 coding sequence is TGCAGCGTTGAAGCAGGCACCGGGGAGCTGTTTTTT. This gives the protein CSVEAGTGELFF.

This clonotype was detected only a few times. The rearrangement links TRBV18 to TRBJ2-7; D not certain. V lost 6 bases, J lost 1 base, and 4 bases lay in between. This CDR3 has 11 amino acids. Looked up from germline, CDR1 is KGHSH and CDR2 is LQKENI. CDR3 loop: CASSQSYEQYF. In nucleotides, the CDR3 is TGTGCCAGCTCCCAGTCCTACGAGCAGTACTTC.

In this sample, this clonotype turned up many times. In DNA, the CDR3 is TGTGCCAGCAGTTACGCGGGACAGGGGGTCTCTGAAGCTTTCTTT. This encodes CASSYAGQGVSEAFF. This chain joins TRBV6-5 and TRBJ1-1; the match to TRBD1 covers 11 bases. CDR3 length: 15 amino acids. The junction had 5 bases not matched to a gene; V was cut back by 2 bases and J by 6 bases. The germline gives CDR1 MNHEY, CDR2 SVGAGI.

A few counts support this clonotype. V and J are TRBV12-3 or TRBV12-4 and TRBJ2-7; maybe TRBD1 (5 bases). There are 13 residues in the CDR3. V lost 7 bases and J lost 1, with 11 bases in between. DNA for the CDR3: TGTGCCAGCACCGCGGACAATTCCTACGAGCAGTACTTC. It specifies CASTADNSYEQYF.

This clonotype was picked up many times. The chain links TRBV9 to TRBJ2-1, with unresolved D. Looked up from germline, CDR1 is SGDLS and CDR2 is YYNGEE. V was cut by 3 bases and J by 0 bases, with 16 bases left in between. This CDR3 comprises 17 residues. The DNA of the CDR3 is TGTGCCAGCAGCGCCGACCCTGGGCCGAGCTCCTACAATGAGCAGTTCTTC. This encodes CASSADPGPSSYNEQFF.

This clonotype has ten or more counts. The CDR3 region is CASTDRGAQETQYF. The CDR3 DNA is TGCGCCAGCACCGACAGGGGGGCCCAAGAGACCCAGTACTTC. The chain uses TRBV5-1 and TRBJ2-5; 9 bases fit TRBD1. CDR1 and CDR2 from the germline V gene are SGHRS and YFSETQ. V lost 6 bases, J lost 1 base, and 4 bases stayed unmatched. The CDR3 length is 14 residues.

In its sample, this clonotype was seen a few times. The junction shows a germline mismatch at one end, possibly a read error. The chain couples TRBV20-1 to TRBJ2-3; 9 nucleotides match TRBD2. CDR1 is DFQATT, CDR2 SNEGSKA, per germline (reference sequence). The CDR3 has 18 amino acids. The CDR3 is CCARDQREAPLEVDTQYF. CDR3 nucleotides: TGCTGTGCTAGAGATCAGCGGGAGGCCCCTCTGGAGGTAGATACGCAGTATTTT.

This clonotype was counted at least ten times. The chain employs TRBV20-1 and TRBJ2-7; possible D gene TRBD1, 5 bases. Germline lookup yields CDR1 DFQATT and CDR2 SNEGSKA (reference sequence). The V end lost 7 bases, the J end lost 7 bases, and 17 bases lay between the germline ends. The CDR3 totals 12 residues. DNA for the CDR3: TGCAGTGGAGGTGATCAGGGTTGGGAGCAGTACTTC. It encodes CSGGDQGWEQYF.

This clonotype has ten or more counts. The CDR3 protein is CASSPPWGNEQYF. CDR3 DNA: TGTGCCAGCAGTCCCCCGTGGGGCAACGAGCAGTACTTC. This chain uses TRBV28 with TRBJ2-7; a possible D gene is TRBD1 (5 bases). The V and J ends lost 5 bases and 5 bases respectively, with 13 bases between them. Germline lookup yields CDR1 MDHEN and CDR2 SYDVKM. The CDR3 runs to 13 residues.

The table lists this clonotype with many counts. This chain connects TRBV19 to TRBJ2-1; 8 bases match TRBD2. With V trimmed by 5 bases and J by 8 bases, 8 bases remained unmatched. Per the germline V gene, CDR1 is LNHDA and CDR2 is SQIVND (reference sequence). There are 14 residues in the CDR3. Here the CDR3 DNA reads TGTGCCAGTAGTTATAGCGGGACTGTGGATGAGCAGTTCTTC. As protein: CASSYSGTVDEQFF.

There are many counts of this clonotype. The chain is built from TRBV5-1 and TRBJ2-7; D call uncertain. V lost 7 bases to trimming and J lost 5 bases, with 16 bases between them. CDR1 is SGHRS, CDR2 YFSETQ, per germline. CDR3 length equals 13 residues. The CDR3: CASRFRIDDEQYF. As DNA, the CDR3 is TGCGCCAGCCGGTTTAGAATAGATGACGAGCAGTACTTC.

At least ten counts were recorded for this clonotype. The chain carries TRBV5-1 and TRBJ2-7; maybe TRBD2 (5 bases). Germline V gene sequence: CDR1 SGHRS, CDR2 YFSETQ. Trimming removed 0 bases at V and 1 base at J, with 8 bases between. The CDR3 runs to 14 residues. The CDR3 DNA reads TGCGCCAGCAGCTTGGGGACTCAATCCTACGAGCAGTACTTC. It encodes CASSLGTQSYEQYF.

This clonotype was seen at least ten times. V usage is TRBV11-2 and J usage is TRBJ2-5; 7 positions match TRBD2. The germline CDR1 and CDR2 sequences are SGHAT and FQNNGV. The CDR3 contains 16 residues. J was trimmed by 4 bases and V by 0 bases; bases with no gene match: 8. The CDR3 reads CASSLDRTRVSETQYF. The CDR3 DNA follows: TGTGCCAGCAGCTTAGATCGGACTAGAGTGTCAGAGACCCAGTACTTC.

At least ten counts were recorded for this clonotype. V and J are TRBV24-1 and TRBJ2-2; D unclear. Germline V lookup: CDR1 KGHDR, CDR2 SFDVKD. V gave up 1 base and J gave up 7 bases, with 3 bases separating them. The CDR3 length is 12 residues. DNA of the CDR3: TGTGCCACCAGTGATTTCCACGGGGAGCTGTTTTTT. This encodes CATSDFHGELFF.

In the case of this clonotype: A read error may produce the germline difference seen at one junction end. The chain is built from TRBV3-1 and TRBJ2-1; 11 bases match TRBD2. Per germline, CDR1 LGHDT and CDR2 YNNKEL (reference sequence). The CDR3 covers 19 residues. The CDR3, as DNA: TGTGCCTGCAGGGGCCTGGGTAGCGGGAGGGACAGCTCCTACAATGAGCAGTTCTTC. Translated, it gives CACRGLGSGRDSSYNEQFF.